This TCR beta chain was recovered during a study of Graves' ophthalmopathy and Graves' hyperthyroidism. Study-wide context: Hyperthyroidism is called stable when no ophthalmopathy develops within 18 months of follow-up. General study findings and limits: A roughly 81% specificity and 85% to 90% sensitivity were achieved by a 13-signature model that separated ophthalmopathy from stable hyperthyroidism.

Turning to this clonotype: Its antigen is undetermined.

Hyperthyroidism patients, all newly diagnosed, had under 2 months' duration and ages of 18 to 65. The diagnosis was founded upon clinical symptoms, serum thyroxine, TRAb, thyroid ultrasound and orbital computed tomography. Scientists amplified the TCR beta CDR3 regions from RNA transcripts. An initial RT-PCR round employing HTBI primers preceded a second-round multiplex PCR. Using its own MiXCR run on the multiplex PCR reads, TCRdb lists one record per CDR3 protein. This table has roughly 1.1 million distinct CDR3 sequences, about two fifths appearing once. Between the trimmed V and J ends, which lost 0 bases and 1 base, there was a span of 16 bases. Germline V gene lookup returns CDR1 ENHRY and CDR2 SYGVKD. The CDR3 is 18 amino acids.

The source of this sequence is an adult man with Graves' hyperthyroidism. This rearrangement joins TRBV10-3 to TRBJ2-1; D is possibly TRBD2 (6 bases). The sequencing input was peripheral blood or thyroid tissue (not recorded which). The CDR3 DNA sequence: TGTGCCATCAGTGAGTCGAGAGGAGGGCCTGGGTCCTACAATGAGCAGTTCTTC. Translation: CAISESRGGPGSYNEQFF.